The present T cell receptor beta chain was sequenced within a study of radiation and T cells in renal cell carcinoma. About the study: Nephrectomy followed 15 Gy stereotactic body radiation by 4 weeks. Points from the study as a whole: Top tumor clonotypes rose in blood 2 weeks post-radiation, then contracted. Baseline intratumoral clonotype presence is unknown without pretreatment biopsies.

A note on this clone: Its target is unknown.

Specified time point: blood 2 weeks post-SBRT. Treatment given: 15 Gy SBRT to primary tumor, nephrectomy 4 weeks later. The tumor was a clear cell renal cell carcinoma. The CDR3 is made up of 15 amino acids. Repertoires were generated with immunoSEQ multiplex PCR, while TCRdb's copy carries only in-frame clones and drops some. The sample shows approximately 120,000 clones, around 81% of them seen only once. The chain joins TRBV21-1 to TRBJ1-6; the table gives TRBD1 as D, unverified against the DNA. TRBV21-1 is a recognized pseudogene. This receptor was taken from a man between 45 and 60 years old with renal cell carcinoma. Specimen: blood, collected from a patient whose treatment included radiotherapy and nephrectomy. CDR3 nucleotide sequence: TGTGCCAGCAGCAAAAGGGGTACCTATAATTCACCCCTCCACTTT. Translation gives CASSKRGTYNSPLHF.